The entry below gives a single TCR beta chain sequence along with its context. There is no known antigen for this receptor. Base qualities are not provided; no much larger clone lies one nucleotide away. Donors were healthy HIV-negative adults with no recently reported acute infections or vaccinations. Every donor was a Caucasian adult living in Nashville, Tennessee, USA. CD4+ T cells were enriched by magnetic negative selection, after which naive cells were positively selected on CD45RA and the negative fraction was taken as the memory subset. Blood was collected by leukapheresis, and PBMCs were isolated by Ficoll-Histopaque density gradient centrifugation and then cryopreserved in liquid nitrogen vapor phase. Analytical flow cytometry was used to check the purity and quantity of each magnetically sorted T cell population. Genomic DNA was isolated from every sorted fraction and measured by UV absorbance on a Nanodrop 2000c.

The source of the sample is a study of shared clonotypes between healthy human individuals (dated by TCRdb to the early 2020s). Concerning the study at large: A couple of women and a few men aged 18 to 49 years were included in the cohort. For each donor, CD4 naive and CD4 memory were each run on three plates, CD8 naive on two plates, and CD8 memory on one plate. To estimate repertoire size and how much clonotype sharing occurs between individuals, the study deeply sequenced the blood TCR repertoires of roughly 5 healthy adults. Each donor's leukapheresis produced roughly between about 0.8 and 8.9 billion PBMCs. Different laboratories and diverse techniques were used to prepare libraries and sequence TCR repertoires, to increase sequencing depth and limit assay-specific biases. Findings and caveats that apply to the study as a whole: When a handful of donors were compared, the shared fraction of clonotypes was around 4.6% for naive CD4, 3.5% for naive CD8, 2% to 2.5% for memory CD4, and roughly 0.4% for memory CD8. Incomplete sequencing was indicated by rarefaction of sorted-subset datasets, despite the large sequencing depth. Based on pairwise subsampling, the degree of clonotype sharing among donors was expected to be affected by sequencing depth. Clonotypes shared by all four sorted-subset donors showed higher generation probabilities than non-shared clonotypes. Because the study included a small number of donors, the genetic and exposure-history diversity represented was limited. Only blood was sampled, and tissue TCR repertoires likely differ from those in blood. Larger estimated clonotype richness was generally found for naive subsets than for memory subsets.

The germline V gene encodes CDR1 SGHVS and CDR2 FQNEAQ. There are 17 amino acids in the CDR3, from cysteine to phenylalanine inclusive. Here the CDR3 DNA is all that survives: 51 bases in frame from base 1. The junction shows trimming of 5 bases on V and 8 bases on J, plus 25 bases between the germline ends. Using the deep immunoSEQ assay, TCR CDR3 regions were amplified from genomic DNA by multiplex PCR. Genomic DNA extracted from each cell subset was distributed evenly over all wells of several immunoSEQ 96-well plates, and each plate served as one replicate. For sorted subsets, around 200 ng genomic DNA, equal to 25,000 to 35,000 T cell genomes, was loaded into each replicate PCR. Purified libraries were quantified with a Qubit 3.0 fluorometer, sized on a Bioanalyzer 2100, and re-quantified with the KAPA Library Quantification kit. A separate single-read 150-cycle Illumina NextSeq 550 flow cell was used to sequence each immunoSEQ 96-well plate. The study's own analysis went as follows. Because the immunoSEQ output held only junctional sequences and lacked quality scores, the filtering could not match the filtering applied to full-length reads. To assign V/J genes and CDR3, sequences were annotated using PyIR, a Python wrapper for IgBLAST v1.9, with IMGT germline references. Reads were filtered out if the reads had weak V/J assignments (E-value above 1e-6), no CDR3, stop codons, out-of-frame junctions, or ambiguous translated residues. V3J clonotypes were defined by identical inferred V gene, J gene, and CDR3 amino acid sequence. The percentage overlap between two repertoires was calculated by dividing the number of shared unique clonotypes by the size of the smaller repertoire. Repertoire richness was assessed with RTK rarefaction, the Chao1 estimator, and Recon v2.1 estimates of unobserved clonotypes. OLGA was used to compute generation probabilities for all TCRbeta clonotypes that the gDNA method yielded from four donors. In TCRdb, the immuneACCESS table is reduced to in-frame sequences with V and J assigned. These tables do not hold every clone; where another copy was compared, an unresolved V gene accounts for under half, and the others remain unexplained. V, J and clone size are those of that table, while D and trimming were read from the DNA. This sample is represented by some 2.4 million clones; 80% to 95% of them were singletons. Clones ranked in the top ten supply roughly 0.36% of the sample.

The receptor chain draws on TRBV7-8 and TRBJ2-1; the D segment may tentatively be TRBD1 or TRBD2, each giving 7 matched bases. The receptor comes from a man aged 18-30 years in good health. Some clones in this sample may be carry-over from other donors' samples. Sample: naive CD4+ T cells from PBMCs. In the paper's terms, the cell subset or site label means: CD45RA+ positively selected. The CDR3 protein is CASSIVAGPIRGHEQFF. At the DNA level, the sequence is TGTGCCAGCAGCATCGTAGCGGGTCCCATAAGGGGGCATGAGCAGTTCTTC.